This T cell receptor (beta chain) was sequenced during a study of cytomegalovirus exposure and HLA in healthy donors. Profiled with immunoSEQ multiplex PCR; TCRdb holds only in-frame clones, not every one. The data hold some 320,000 clones, with around 90% observed a single time. V was clipped by 0 bases and J by 2 bases, with 10 bases between them. Germline-derived CDR1 and CDR2 are LNHNV and YYDKDF (reference sequence). The CDR3 has 16 amino acids. Sequencing was carried out using PBMCs. The chain combines TRBV15 with TRBJ1-4; no reliable D call. The TCR originated in a woman under 40 in good health and CMV-seropositive. CDR3 bases: TGTGCCACCAGCAGAGATCGGGGTTCTACTAATGAAAAACTGTTTTTT. Residues: CATSRDRGSTNEKLFF.